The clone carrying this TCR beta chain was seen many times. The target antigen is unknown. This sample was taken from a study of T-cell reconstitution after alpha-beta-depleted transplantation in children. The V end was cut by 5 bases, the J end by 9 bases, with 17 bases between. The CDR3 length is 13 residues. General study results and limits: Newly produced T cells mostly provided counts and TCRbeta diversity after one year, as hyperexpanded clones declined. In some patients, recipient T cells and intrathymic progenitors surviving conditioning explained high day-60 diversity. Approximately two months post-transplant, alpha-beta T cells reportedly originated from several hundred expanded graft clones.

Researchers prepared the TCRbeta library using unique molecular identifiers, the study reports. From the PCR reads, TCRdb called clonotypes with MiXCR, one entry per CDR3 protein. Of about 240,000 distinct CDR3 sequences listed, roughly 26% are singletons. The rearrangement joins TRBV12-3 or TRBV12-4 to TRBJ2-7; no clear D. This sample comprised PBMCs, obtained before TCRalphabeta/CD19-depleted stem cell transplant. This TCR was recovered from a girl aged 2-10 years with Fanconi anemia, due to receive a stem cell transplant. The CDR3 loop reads CASSASATVGQYF. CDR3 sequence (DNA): TGTGCCAGCAGTGCCTCTGCGACTGTCGGGCAGTACTTC.